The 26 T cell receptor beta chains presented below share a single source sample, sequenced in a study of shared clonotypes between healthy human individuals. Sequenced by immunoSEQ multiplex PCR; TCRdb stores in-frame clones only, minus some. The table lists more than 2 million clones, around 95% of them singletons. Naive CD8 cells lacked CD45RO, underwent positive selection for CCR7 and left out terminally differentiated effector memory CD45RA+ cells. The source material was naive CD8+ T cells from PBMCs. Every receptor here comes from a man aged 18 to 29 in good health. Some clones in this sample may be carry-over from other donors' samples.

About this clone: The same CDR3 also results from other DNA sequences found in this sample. This CDR3 reads CASSLYGPNTEAFF. The CDR3 DNA reads TGTGCCAGCAGTTTATACGGCCCTAACACTGAAGCTTTCTTT. The rearrangement uses TRBV27 and TRBJ1-1; unclear D gene. CDR3 size: 14 residues. CDR1 is MNHEY and CDR2 is SMNVEV in the germline V gene (reference sequence). With 1 base removed from V and 2 bases from J, the gap between germline ends came to 8 bases.

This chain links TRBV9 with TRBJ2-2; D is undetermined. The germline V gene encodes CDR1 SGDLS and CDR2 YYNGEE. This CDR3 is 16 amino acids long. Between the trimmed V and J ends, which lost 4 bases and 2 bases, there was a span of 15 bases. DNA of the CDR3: TGTGCCAGCAGCCTTAGACCCCGGAGCAACACCGGGGAGCTGTTTTTT. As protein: CASSLRPRSNTGELFF.

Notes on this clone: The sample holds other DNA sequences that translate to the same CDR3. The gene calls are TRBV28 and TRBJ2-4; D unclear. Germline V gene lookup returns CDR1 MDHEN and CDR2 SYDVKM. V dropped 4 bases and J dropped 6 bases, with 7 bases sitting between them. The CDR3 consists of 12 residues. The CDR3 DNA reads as TGTGCCAGCAGTTCATCACGAAACATTCAGTACTTC. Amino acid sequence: CASSSSRNIQYF.

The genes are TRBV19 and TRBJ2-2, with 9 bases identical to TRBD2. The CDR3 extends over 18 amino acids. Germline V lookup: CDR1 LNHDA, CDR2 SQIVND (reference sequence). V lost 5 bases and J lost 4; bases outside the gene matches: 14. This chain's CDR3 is CASSSRGAGGRATGELFF. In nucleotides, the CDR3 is TGTGCCAGTAGTTCCCGGGGCGCCGGCGGGAGGGCCACCGGGGAGCTGTTTTTT.

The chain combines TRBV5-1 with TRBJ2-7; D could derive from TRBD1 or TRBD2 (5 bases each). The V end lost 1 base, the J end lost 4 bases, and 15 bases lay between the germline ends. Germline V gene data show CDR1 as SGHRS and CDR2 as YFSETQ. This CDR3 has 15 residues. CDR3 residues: CASSLRGSPGYEQYF. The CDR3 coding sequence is TGCGCCAGCAGCTTGAGGGGATCCCCGGGGTACGAGCAGTACTTC.

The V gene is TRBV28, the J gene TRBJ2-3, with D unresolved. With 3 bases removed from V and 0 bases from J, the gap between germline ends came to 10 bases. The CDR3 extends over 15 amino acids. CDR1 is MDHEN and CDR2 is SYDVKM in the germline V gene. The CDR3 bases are TGTGCCAGCAGTTTGGTATCATCTAGCACAGATACGCAGTATTTT. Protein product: CASSLVSSSTDTQYF.

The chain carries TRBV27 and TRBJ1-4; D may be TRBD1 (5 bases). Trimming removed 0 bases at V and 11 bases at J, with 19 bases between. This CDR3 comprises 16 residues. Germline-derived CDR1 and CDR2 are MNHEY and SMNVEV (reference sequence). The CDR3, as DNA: TGTGCCAGCAGTTTATCCACGGGTCAGGGCTCGACGAAACTGTTTTTT. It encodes CASSLSTGQGSTKLFF.

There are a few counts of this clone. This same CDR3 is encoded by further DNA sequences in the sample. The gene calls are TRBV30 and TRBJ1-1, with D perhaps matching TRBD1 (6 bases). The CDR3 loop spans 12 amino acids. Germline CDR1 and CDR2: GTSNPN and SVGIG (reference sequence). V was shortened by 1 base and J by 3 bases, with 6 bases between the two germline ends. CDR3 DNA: TGTGCCTGGAGTGAGGGGGACACTGAAGCTTTCTTT. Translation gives CAWSEGDTEAFF.

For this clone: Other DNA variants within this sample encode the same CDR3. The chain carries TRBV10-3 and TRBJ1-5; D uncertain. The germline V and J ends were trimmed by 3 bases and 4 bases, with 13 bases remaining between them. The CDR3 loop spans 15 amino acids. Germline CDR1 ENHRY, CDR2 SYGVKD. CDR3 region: CAISDSSGLNQPQHF. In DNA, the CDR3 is TGTGCCATCAGTGATTCATCTGGGCTTAATCAGCCCCAGCATTTT.

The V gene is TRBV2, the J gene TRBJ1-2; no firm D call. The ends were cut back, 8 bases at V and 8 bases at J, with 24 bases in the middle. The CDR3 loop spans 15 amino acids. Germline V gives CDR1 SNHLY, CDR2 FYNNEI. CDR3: CASFVSGPRGVGYTF. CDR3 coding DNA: TGTGCCAGCTTTGTTTCAGGTCCGCGGGGAGTCGGCTACACCTTC.

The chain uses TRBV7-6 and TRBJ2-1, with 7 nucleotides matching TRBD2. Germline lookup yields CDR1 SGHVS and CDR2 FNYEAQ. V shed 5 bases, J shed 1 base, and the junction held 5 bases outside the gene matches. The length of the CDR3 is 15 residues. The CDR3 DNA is TGTGCCAGCAGCGGGGGGGTGTTGTCCTACAATGAGCAGTTCTTC. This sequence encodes CASSGGVLSYNEQFF. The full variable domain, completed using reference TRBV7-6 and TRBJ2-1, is GAGVSQSPRYKVTKRGQDVALRCDPISGHVSLYWYRQALGQGPEFLTYFNYEAQQDKSGLPNDRFSAERPEGSISTLTIQRTEQRDSAMYRCASSGGVLSYNEQFFGPGTRLTVL.

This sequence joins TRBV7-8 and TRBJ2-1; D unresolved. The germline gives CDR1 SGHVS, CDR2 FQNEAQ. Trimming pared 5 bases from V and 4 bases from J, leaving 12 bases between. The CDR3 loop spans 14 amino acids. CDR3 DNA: TGTGCCAGCAGCCCTCGGGCCGCGTACAATGAGCAGTTCTTC. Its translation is CASSPRAAYNEQFF.

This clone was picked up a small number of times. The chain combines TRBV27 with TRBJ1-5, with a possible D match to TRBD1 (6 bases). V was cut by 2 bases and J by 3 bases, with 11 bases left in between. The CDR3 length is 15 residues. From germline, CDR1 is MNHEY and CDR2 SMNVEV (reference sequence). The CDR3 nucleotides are TGTGCCAGCAGTTTAAGGGGGATTACCAATCAGCCCCAGCATTTT. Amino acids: CASSLRGITNQPQHF.

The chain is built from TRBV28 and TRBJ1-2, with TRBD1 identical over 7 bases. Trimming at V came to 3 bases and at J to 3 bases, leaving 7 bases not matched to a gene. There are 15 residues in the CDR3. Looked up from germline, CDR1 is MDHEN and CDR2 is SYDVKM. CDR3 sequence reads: CASSFLTGVDYGYTF. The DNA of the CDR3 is TGTGCCAGCAGTTTCCTTACAGGGGTGGACTATGGCTACACCTTC.

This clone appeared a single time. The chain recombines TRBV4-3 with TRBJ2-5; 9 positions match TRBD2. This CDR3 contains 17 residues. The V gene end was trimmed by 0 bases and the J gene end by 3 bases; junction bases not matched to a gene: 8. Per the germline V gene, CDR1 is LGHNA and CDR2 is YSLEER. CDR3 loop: CASSQDWASGMKETQYF. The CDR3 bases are TGCGCCAGCAGCCAAGATTGGGCTAGCGGGATGAAAGAGACCCAGTACTTC.

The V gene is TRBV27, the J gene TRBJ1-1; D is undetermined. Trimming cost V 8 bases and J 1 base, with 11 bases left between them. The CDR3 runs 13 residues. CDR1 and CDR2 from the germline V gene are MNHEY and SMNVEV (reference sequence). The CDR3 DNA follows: TGTGCCAGCGGAGGGTGGCCGAACACTGAAGCTTTCTTT. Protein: CASGGWPNTEAFF.

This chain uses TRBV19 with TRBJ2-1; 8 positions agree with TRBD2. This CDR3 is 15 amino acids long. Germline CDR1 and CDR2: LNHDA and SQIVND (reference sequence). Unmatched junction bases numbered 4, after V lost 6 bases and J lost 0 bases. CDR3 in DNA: TGTGCCAGTAGCCACGGACTAGCCTCCTACAATGAGCAGTTCTTC. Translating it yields CASSHGLASYNEQFF.

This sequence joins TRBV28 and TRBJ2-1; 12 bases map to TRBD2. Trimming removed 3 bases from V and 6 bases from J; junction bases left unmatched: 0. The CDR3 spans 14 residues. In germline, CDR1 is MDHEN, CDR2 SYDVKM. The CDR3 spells CASSLTSGGNEQFF. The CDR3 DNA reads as TGTGCCAGCAGTTTGACTAGCGGGGGCAATGAGCAGTTCTTC.

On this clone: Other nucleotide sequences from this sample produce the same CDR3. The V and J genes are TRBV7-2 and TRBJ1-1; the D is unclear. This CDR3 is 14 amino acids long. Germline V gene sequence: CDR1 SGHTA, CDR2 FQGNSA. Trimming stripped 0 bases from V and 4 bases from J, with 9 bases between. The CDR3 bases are TGTGCCAGCAGCTTAGCCGTGGGAGGCACTGAAGCTTTCTTT. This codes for CASSLAVGGTEAFF.

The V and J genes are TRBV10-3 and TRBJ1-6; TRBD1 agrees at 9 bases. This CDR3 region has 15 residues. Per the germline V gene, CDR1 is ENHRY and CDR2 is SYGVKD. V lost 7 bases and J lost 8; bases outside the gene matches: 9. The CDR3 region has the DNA TGTGCCATCAATGTTTGGGACAGGGTGGATTCACCCCTCCACTTT. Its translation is CAINVWDRVDSPLHF.

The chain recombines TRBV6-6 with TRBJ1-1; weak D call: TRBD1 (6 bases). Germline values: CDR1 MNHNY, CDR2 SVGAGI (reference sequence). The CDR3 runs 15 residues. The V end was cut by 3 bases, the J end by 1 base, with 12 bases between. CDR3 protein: CASSYLGTSNTEAFF. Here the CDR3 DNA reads TGTGCCAGCAGTTATTTAGGGACATCGAACACTGAAGCTTTCTTT.

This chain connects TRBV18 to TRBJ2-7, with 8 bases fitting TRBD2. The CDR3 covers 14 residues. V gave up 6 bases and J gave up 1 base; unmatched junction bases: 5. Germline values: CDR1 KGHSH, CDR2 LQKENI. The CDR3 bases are TGTGCCAGCTCTCCGCGGGAGGTTTCCTACGAGCAGTACTTC. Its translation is CASSPREVSYEQYF.

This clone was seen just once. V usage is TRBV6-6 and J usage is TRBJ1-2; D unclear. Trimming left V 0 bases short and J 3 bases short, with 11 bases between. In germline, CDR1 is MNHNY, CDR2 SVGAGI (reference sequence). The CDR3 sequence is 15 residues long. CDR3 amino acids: CASSYSVFDYYGYTF. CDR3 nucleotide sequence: TGTGCCAGCAGTTACTCCGTGTTCGATTACTATGGCTACACCTTC.

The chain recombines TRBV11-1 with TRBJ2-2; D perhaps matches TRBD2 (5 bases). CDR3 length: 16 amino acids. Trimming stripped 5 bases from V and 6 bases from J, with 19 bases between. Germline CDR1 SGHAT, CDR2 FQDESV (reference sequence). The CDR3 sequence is CASSDRGLYVAGELFF. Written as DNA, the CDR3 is TGTGCCAGCAGCGACCGAGGGTTGTATGTGGCCGGGGAGCTGTTTTTT.

The DNA for the CDR3 is TGTGCCAGCAGTTTAAGCGGCACCCGCCCCGAGCAGTACTTC. It codes for CASSLSGTRPEQYF. This chain uses TRBV28 with TRBJ2-7, with D maybe TRBD2 (5 bases). Trimming took off 2 bases at V and 6 bases at J, with 14 bases between the two ends. CDR1 MDHEN and CDR2 SYDVKM come from the germline V gene. The CDR3 spans 14 residues. The whole variable domain, remainder taken from reference TRBV28 and TRBJ2-7, is DVKVTQSSRYLVKRTGEKVFLECVQDMDHENMFWYRQDPGLGLRLIYFSYDVKMKEKGDIPEGYSVSREKKERFSLILESASTNQTSMYLCASSLSGTRPEQYFGPGTRLTVT.

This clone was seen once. The CDR3 region has the DNA TGTGCCTGGAGTGTTGACCCAGGGGCTTTGTTCGGCTACACCTTC. Translating it yields CAWSVDPGALFGYTF. The chain employs TRBV30 and TRBJ1-2; D may be TRBD1 (6 bases). Trimming shortened V by 0 bases and J by 8 bases, and 19 bases separated the two germline ends. CDR1 is GTSNPN, CDR2 SVGIG, per germline (reference sequence). This CDR3 region has 15 residues.